Below are 25 T cell receptor beta chains sequenced from a single sample in a study of monozygotic twins with inflammatory bowel disease. TCRdb re-called the 5' RACE reads; one entry per CDR3 protein, DNA not given. Its table lists about 210,000 distinct CDR3 sequences. The sequencing input was blood. Every receptor here comes from a human donor with ulcerative colitis or Crohn's disease, or a healthy co-twin of an affected twin (not recorded which).

This rearrangement joins TRBV29-1 to TRBJ2-7; TCRdb calls TRBD1, which cannot be checked without DNA. The CDR3 totals 13 residues. Germline assignment: CDR1 SQVTM and CDR2 ANQGSEA. The CDR3 loop reads CSVEAGADYEQYF.

V usage is TRBV20-1 and J usage is TRBJ1-2. There are 15 residues in the CDR3. The germline V gene has CDR1 DFQATT and CDR2 SNEGSKA (reference sequence). CDR3 protein: CSAEPNDMVTYGYTF.

The gene calls are TRBV29-1 and TRBJ2-4. CDR1 and CDR2 (germline): SQVTM, ANQGSEA. The CDR3 sequence is 14 residues long. The CDR3: CSVASRLAKNIQYF.

The chain has TRBV5-1 and TRBJ2-3; the D call from TCRdb, TRBD2, cannot be confirmed without DNA. Per the germline V gene, CDR1 is SGHRS and CDR2 is YFSETQ. The CDR3 loop spans 16 amino acids. This CDR3 reads CASSLVSDFNTDTQYF. Combining the CDR3 with reference TRBV5-1 and TRBJ2-3 gives the whole variable domain KAGVTQTPRYLIKTRGQQVTLSCSPISGHRSVSWYQQTPGQGLQFLFEYFSETQRNKGNFPGRFSGRQFSNSRSEMNVSTLELGDSALYLCASSLVSDFNTDTQYFGPGTRLTVL.

V usage is TRBV29-1 and J usage is TRBJ2-3; the D call of TRBD1 rests on TCRdb alone, since no DNA is present to check it. Per germline, CDR1 SQVTM and CDR2 ANQGSEA. The CDR3 runs to 14 residues. The CDR3 sequence is CSASPGGGTDTQYF.

V is TRBV24-1 and J is TRBJ1-5; TCRdb lists TRBD1, though no DNA is available to test this call. Germline V gives CDR1 KGHDR, CDR2 SFDVKD. The CDR3 runs 15 residues. The CDR3 sequence: CATSDLPGVGQPQHF.

The chain carries TRBV20-1 and TRBJ2-2; TCRdb's assignment of TRBD1 cannot be checked, as there is no DNA. Germline assignment: CDR1 DFQATT and CDR2 SNEGSKA (reference sequence). The length of the CDR3 is 13 residues. CDR3: CSAVDRATGELFF.

V usage is TRBV10-2 and J usage is TRBJ1-5; the TCRdb D gene call, TRBD1, has no DNA to confirm it. The CDR3 spans 14 residues. Germline CDR1 is WSHSY and CDR2 is SAAADI. The CDR3 loop reads CASSERTLNQPQHF.

This rearrangement joins TRBV5-1 to TRBJ2-2; TCRdb indicates TRBD1, and absent DNA this call remains unverified. Per germline, CDR1 SGHRS and CDR2 YFSETQ. This CDR3 is 15 amino acids long. CDR3 in amino acids: CASSWVPAGDGELFF.

V and J are TRBV7-2 and TRBJ2-5; TCRdb proposes TRBD1, but this gene call is untestable without DNA. Germline CDR1 SGHTA, CDR2 FQGNSA. The CDR3 contains 15 residues. The chain's CDR3 is CASSLGGAFQETQYF. The variable domain in full, completed from reference TRBV7-2 and TRBJ2-5, reads GAGVSQSPSNKVTEKGKDVELRCDPISGHTALYWYRQSLGQGLEFLIYFQGNSAPDKSGLPSDRFSAERTGGSVSTLTIQRTQQEDSAVYLCASSLGGAFQETQYFGPGTRLLVL.

V and J are TRBV7-2 and TRBJ2-1. The CDR3 loop spans 15 amino acids. Germline V gene data show CDR1 as SGHTA and CDR2 as FQGNSA. The CDR3 protein is CASSYGGNSYNEQFF.

J is TRBJ2-5 and V is TRBV7-8. CDR3 length: 14 residues. The germline V gene has CDR1 SGHVS and CDR2 FQNEAQ. The CDR3 loop reads CASIRVAGQETQYF.

The rearrangement joins TRBV9 to TRBJ2-1; the TCRdb D gene call, TRBD2, has no DNA to confirm it. The CDR3 is 17 residues long. The V gene's germline CDR1 is SGDLS and CDR2 YYNGEE. The chain's CDR3 is CASSVRDRSGGAFEQFF. Combining the CDR3 with reference TRBV9 and TRBJ2-1 gives the whole variable domain DSGVTQTPKHLITATGQRVTLRCSPRSGDLSVYWYQQSLDQGLQFLIQYYNGEERAKGNILERFSAQQFPDLHSELNLSSLELGDSALYFCASSVRDRSGGAFEQFFGPGTRLTVL.

The chain has TRBV6-1 and TRBJ1-1. CDR1 is MNHNS and CDR2 is SASEGT in the germline V gene. This CDR3 has 15 amino acids. The chain's CDR3 is CASSALEYRDFIAFF.

The chain links TRBV20-1 to TRBJ2-2; TCRdb indicates TRBD2, and absent DNA this call remains unverified. CDR1 and CDR2 (germline): DFQATT, SNEGSKA (reference sequence). CDR3 length equals 14 residues. CDR3 residues: CSAPRAGGGPELFF.

The chain combines TRBV3-1 with TRBJ2-7. Germline V lookup: CDR1 LGHDT, CDR2 YNNKEL (reference sequence). This CDR3 has 13 amino acids. The CDR3: CASSQDQRYEQYF.

The CDR3 sequence: CASSPRLNGGYEQYF. This chain connects TRBV4-1 to TRBJ2-7; the D call from TCRdb, TRBD2, cannot be confirmed without DNA. The CDR3 has 15 amino acids. Per the germline V gene, CDR1 is MGHRA and CDR2 is YSYEKL.

The chain's CDR3 is CASSLNSGREAFF. The chain employs TRBV7-9 and TRBJ1-1; TCRdb lists TRBD1, though no DNA is available to test this call. The CDR3 sequence is 13 residues long. Germline V gives CDR1 SEHNR, CDR2 FQNEAQ (reference sequence). The full variable domain, in which reference TRBV7-9 and TRBJ1-1 provide the parts outside the CDR3, is DTGVSQNPRHKITKRGQNVTFRCDPISEHNRLYWYRQTLGQGPEFLTYFQNEAQLEKSRLLSDRFSAERPKGSFSTLEIQRTEQGDSAMYLCASSLNSGREAFFGQGTRLTVV.

The V call is TRBV5-1, the J call TRBJ2-1; TCRdb reports TRBD1, a call that lacks DNA to check it against. The germline V gene encodes CDR1 SGHRS and CDR2 YFSETQ. The CDR3 spans 16 residues. The CDR3 is CASGISPGPGYNEQFF.

The chain combines TRBV6-1 with TRBJ2-3; TCRdb gives TRBD2 as the D gene, but with no DNA this cannot be confirmed. This CDR3 has 15 residues. CDR1 is MNHNS and CDR2 is SASEGT in the germline V gene. The CDR3: CASRAKRGGTDTQYF.

V gene TRBV7-2 combines with J gene TRBJ1-1. The germline V gene has CDR1 SGHTA and CDR2 FQGNSA. This CDR3 is built from 14 residues. CDR3 loop: CASSFAGWNTEAFF.

This chain's CDR3 is CSARDAGQGTDTQYF. The chain employs TRBV20-1 and TRBJ2-3; as DNA is missing, the TRBD1 call by TCRdb cannot be tested. From germline, CDR1 is DFQATT and CDR2 SNEGSKA (reference sequence). The CDR3 has 15 amino acids.

The rearrangement joins TRBV5-1 to TRBJ2-3. Germline V gene lookup returns CDR1 SGHRS and CDR2 YFSETQ. The CDR3 is 15 amino acids. The CDR3 region is CASSRREAPTDTQYF.

This chain joins TRBV20-1 and TRBJ2-1; TCRdb returns TRBD2, unconfirmable since there is no DNA. Looked up from germline, CDR1 is DFQATT and CDR2 is SNEGSKA (reference sequence). The CDR3 is made up of 15 amino acids. The CDR3 is CSADGTSGGWAEQFF.

The chain carries TRBV5-1 and TRBJ1-6. The germline V gene has CDR1 SGHRS and CDR2 YFSETQ. The CDR3 is 15 residues long. CDR3 residues: CASSLASSRNSPLHF.